One and the same sample provided the 20 T cell receptor beta chains below, sequenced in a study of blood T cell repertoires in COVID-19. Sequencing used immunoSEQ multiplex PCR; TCRdb keeps in-frame clones, though not all of them. Of about 70,000 clones detected, 88% appear once; the ten largest clones hold approximately 1.5%. Input material: peripheral blood. The receptors were sampled from a human donor in a cohort sampled during active COVID-19.

The chain is built from TRBV24-1 and TRBJ2-3; D might be TRBD2 (6 bases). The CDR3 spans 17 residues. The V and J ends lost 1 base and 2 bases respectively, with 15 bases between them. Germline values: CDR1 KGHDR, CDR2 SFDVKD. This CDR3 is CATSDFKAGLNTDTQYF. The CDR3 bases are TGTGCCACCAGTGATTTCAAGGCGGGGCTGAACACAGATACGCAGTATTTT.

The rearrangement links TRBV18 to TRBJ2-7; possible D gene TRBD1, 5 bases. This CDR3 has 14 amino acids. Germline V gene data show CDR1 as KGHSH and CDR2 as LQKENI. V was clipped by 2 bases and J by 5 bases, with 13 bases between them. CDR3 loop: CASSPGSGHHEQYF. CDR3 DNA sequence: TGTGCCAGCTCACCAGGCTCAGGGCACCACGAGCAGTACTTC.

The chain combines TRBV3-1 (or the pseudogene TRBV3-2) with TRBJ2-7, with TRBD1 as a possible D gene (5 bases). V gave up 4 bases and J gave up 3 bases, with 16 bases separating them. From germline, CDR1 is LGHDT and CDR2 YNNKEL (reference sequence). This CDR3 is 15 amino acids long. The CDR3, as DNA: TGTGCCAGCAGCCCGGCGACAGCGAGTTTCTACGAGCAGTACTTC. Protein sequence: CASSPATASFYEQYF.

This chain connects TRBV3-1 (or the pseudogene TRBV3-2) to TRBJ2-5; tentative D call: TRBD2 (7 bases). The CDR3 length is 13 residues. Germline values: CDR1 LGHDT, CDR2 YNNKEL (reference sequence). V lost 4 bases, J lost 5 bases, and 11 bases lay in between. The CDR3 loop reads CASSLRGGETQYF. The CDR3 nucleotides are TGTGCCAGCAGCCTGAGGGGGGGGGAGACCCAGTACTTC.

V is TRBV9 and J is TRBJ2-3, with TRBD2 matching over 7 bases. CDR3 size: 17 residues. Germline V gene sequence: CDR1 SGDLS, CDR2 YYNGEE. The ends lost 0 bases at V and 4 bases at J; junction bases unmatched: 11. In DNA form, the CDR3 reads TGTGCCAGCAGCGTAGGTCCCACTAGAAGCGGGGCAGATACGCAGTATTTT. This gives the protein CASSVGPTRSGADTQYF.

This CDR3 is CAISRQGDSNQPQHF. The CDR3 DNA follows: TGTGCCATCAGCCGACAGGGGGATAGCAATCAGCCCCAGCATTTT. The chain is built from TRBV10-3 and TRBJ1-5; 9 nucleotides match TRBD1. Germline CDR1 is ENHRY and CDR2 is SYGVKD. The CDR3 is 15 amino acids. The V segment lost 6 bases and the J segment 0 bases; nucleotides outside the gene matches: 3.

The table lists this clone with a count of one. The chain links TRBV4-2 to TRBJ1-2; D is perhaps TRBD1 (5 bases). V shed 2 bases and J shed 2 bases, with 12 bases lying between them. This CDR3 spans 15 amino acids. Germline-derived CDR1 and CDR2 are LGHNA and YNFKEQ. This CDR3 is CASSQPQGTNYGYTF. The DNA of the CDR3 is TGTGCCAGCAGCCAACCCCAGGGCACCAACTATGGCTACACCTTC.

The rearrangement links TRBV5-1 to TRBJ2-5; D gene unclear. The CDR3 has 11 amino acids. In germline, CDR1 is SGHRS, CDR2 YFSETQ. Trimming removed 4 bases from V and 5 bases from J, with 6 bases in between. As DNA, the CDR3 is TGCGCCAGCAGCGAGCTGGAGACCCAGTACTTC. Amino acid sequence: CASSELETQYF.

J is TRBJ2-1 and V is TRBV5-4; TRBD2 is a possible D gene (5 bases). V was cut by 3 bases and J by 7 bases, with 11 bases left in between. The length of the CDR3 is 13 residues. The germline gives CDR1 SGHNT, CDR2 YYREEE (reference sequence). The CDR3 sequence is CASSSPPGNEQFF. CDR3 in DNA: TGTGCCAGCAGCTCACCCCCGGGGAATGAGCAGTTCTTC.

The rearrangement uses TRBV5-1 and TRBJ1-1; D unclear. V gave up 1 base and J gave up 1 base, with 11 bases separating them. This CDR3 is 15 amino acids long. Germline V CDR1 and CDR2: SGHRS, YFSETQ. In DNA form, the CDR3 reads TGCGCCAGCAGCTTGACCCATGGAGGGAACACTGAAGCTTTCTTT. Its translation: CASSLTHGGNTEAFF.

V usage is TRBV19 and J usage is TRBJ2-1; D not certain. Germline-derived CDR1 and CDR2 are LNHDA and SQIVND (reference sequence). V gave up 5 bases and J gave up 0 bases, with 11 bases separating them. The CDR3 is 15 amino acids. As DNA, the CDR3 is TGTGCCAGTAGTCCCCGTAACGGCTCCTACAATGAGCAGTTCTTC. Translating gives CASSPRNGSYNEQFF.

The rearrangement uses TRBV27 and TRBJ1-5; the D is unclear. The CDR3 spans 15 residues. The germline V gene has CDR1 MNHEY and CDR2 SMNVEV (reference sequence). V lost 5 bases, J lost 3 bases, and 14 bases lay in between. The DNA of the CDR3 is TGTGCCAGCAGTGTCATCGCGAACTTCAATCAGCCCCAGCATTTT. Its protein is CASSVIANFNQPQHF.

The chain joins TRBV2 to TRBJ1-3; D is unresolved. The V gene lost 5 bases and the J gene lost 0 bases, with 14 bases spanning the gap. CDR1 SNHLY and CDR2 FYNNEI come from the germline V gene. The CDR3 is 16 amino acids. DNA for the CDR3: TGTGCCAGCAGTTTCTCCCTACTCCGCTCTGGAAACACCATATATTTT. Translated, it gives CASSFSLLRSGNTIYF.

This clone was recorded only once. The gene calls are TRBV5-1 and TRBJ2-7; 12 bases align to TRBD1. From germline, CDR1 is SGHRS and CDR2 YFSETQ. V lost 4 bases and J lost 5; bases outside the gene matches: 10. The CDR3 has 16 amino acids. The CDR3 region has the DNA TGCGCCAGCAGCCTCCCCAGCGGGACAGGGGGCAACGAGCAGTACTTC. This encodes CASSLPSGTGGNEQYF.

The chain carries TRBV3-1 (or the pseudogene TRBV3-2) and TRBJ2-3, with a tentative D call TRBD1 (6 bases). The CDR3 consists of 13 residues. From germline, CDR1 is LGHDT and CDR2 YNNKEL (reference sequence). V was trimmed by 4 bases and J by 4 bases, leaving 9 bases between them. The CDR3 loop is CASSPSGADTQYF. The DNA of the CDR3 is TGTGCCAGCAGCCCCTCAGGGGCAGATACGCAGTATTTT.

The rearrangement joins TRBV5-1 to TRBJ2-2, with no clear D. CDR3 size: 12 residues. Trimming removed 7 bases from V and 0 bases from J, with 4 bases in between. CDR1 and CDR2 (germline): SGHRS, YFSETQ. This CDR3 reads CASPSNTGELFF. DNA of the CDR3: TGCGCCAGCCCTTCGAACACCGGGGAGCTGTTTTTT.

This chain connects TRBV5-4 to TRBJ1-1, with D unclear. The length of the CDR3 is 13 residues. Per the germline V gene, CDR1 is SGHNT and CDR2 is YYREEE (reference sequence). V was clipped by 3 bases and J by 4 bases, with 10 bases between them. In nucleotides, the CDR3 is TGTGCCAGCAGCTCTGCTCCGGGCACTGAAGCTTTCTTT. Its protein is CASSSAPGTEAFF.

V is TRBV5-4 and J is TRBJ2-1, with D possibly TRBD2 on 6 matching bases. V gave up 4 bases and J gave up 8 bases, with 16 bases separating them. Germline V gives CDR1 SGHNT, CDR2 YYREEE (reference sequence). This CDR3 is built from 14 residues. CDR3 sequence: CASSLPPQRDEQFF. The CDR3 region has the DNA TGTGCCAGCAGCCTTCCCCCCCAGCGGGATGAGCAGTTCTTC.

The V gene is TRBV7-3, the J gene TRBJ1-6; D may be TRBD1 (6 bases). CDR1 and CDR2 from the germline V gene are SGHTA and FQGTGA. V was cut by 4 bases and J by 8 bases, with 15 bases left in between. The CDR3 contains 15 residues. For the CDR3, the DNA is TGTGCCAGCAGCTCCGGGGGGCGCTGGGATTCACCCCTCCACTTT. This translates into CASSSGGRWDSPLHF. Variable domain in full (rest from reference TRBV7-3 and TRBJ1-6): GAGVSQTPSNKVTEKGKYVELRCDPISGHTALYWYRQSLGQGPEFLIYFQGTGAADDSGLPNDRFFAVRPEGSVSTLKIQRTERGDSAVYLCASSSGGRWDSPLHFGNGTRLTVT.

The chain recombines TRBV9 with TRBJ1-2; D is uncertain. V lost 3 bases to trimming and J lost 1 base, with 7 bases between them. The CDR3 spans 13 residues. Germline-derived CDR1 and CDR2 are SGDLS and YYNGEE. DNA of the CDR3: TGTGCCAGCAGCGGCCCAGATAACTATGGCTACACCTTC. Translating it yields CASSGPDNYGYTF.